This T cell receptor (beta chain) was sequenced for a study of blood T cell repertoires in COVID-19. TCRdb keeps only in-frame clones here, not all; method: immunoSEQ multiplex PCR. Among about 210,000 clones listed, roughly 80% were seen once. CDR1 and CDR2 from the germline V gene are MNHEY and SVGAGI. V was pared by 6 bases and J by 1 base, with 4 bases of the junction left unmatched. The CDR3 runs 14 residues. This clone was seen more than once but under ten times. Sequencing was carried out using peripheral blood. The origin of this receptor is a woman over 75 with COVID-19, enrolled during active disease. This chain joins TRBV6-5 and TRBJ1-1, with 8 bases identical to TRBD1. CDR3 sequence reads: CASRGQGSNTEAFF. The CDR3 DNA reads TGTGCCAGCAGAGGACAGGGATCGAACACTGAAGCTTTCTTT.